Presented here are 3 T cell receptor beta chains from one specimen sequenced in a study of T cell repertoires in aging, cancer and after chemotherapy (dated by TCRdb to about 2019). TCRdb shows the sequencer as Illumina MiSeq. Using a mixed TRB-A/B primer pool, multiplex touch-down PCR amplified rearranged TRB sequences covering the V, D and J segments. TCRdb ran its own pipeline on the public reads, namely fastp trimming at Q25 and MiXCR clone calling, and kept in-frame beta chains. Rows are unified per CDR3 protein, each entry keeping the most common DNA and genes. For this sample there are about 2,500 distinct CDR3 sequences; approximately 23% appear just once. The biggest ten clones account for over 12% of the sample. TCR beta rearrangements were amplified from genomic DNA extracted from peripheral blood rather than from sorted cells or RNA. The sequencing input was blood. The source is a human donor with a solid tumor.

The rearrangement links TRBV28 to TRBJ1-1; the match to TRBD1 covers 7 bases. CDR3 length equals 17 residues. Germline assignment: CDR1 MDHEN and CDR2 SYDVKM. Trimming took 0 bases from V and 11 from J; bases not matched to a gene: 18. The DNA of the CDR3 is TGTGCCAGCAGTTTATGGAACGACAGGGAATACAATTCGCGGGCTTTCTTT. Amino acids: CASSLWNDREYNSRAFF.

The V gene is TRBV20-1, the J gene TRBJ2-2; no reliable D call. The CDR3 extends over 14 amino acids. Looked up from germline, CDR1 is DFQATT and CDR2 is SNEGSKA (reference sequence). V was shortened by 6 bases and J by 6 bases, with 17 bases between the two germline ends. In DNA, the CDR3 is TGCAGTGCCGAGAGGCAAAGCGCCGCCGGGGAGCTGTTTTTT. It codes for CSAERQSAAGELFF.

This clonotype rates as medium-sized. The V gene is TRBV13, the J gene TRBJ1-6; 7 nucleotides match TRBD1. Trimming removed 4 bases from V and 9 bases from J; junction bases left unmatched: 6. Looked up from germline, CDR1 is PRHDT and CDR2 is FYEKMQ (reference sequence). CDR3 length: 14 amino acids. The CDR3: CASSSGTAGSPLHF. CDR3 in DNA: TGTGCCAGCAGCTCCGGGACAGCAGGTTCACCCCTCCACTTT.